This T cell receptor (beta chain) stems from a study of molecular identifiers for immune sequencing clone quantification. In its sample, this clonotype was seen many times. What it binds is not known. General observations from the study: Detecting spiked Jurkat TCR RNA from one cell among about 910,000 naive cells was reportedly possible.

CDR1 is SEHNR, CDR2 FQNEAQ, per germline (reference sequence). Trimming pared 5 bases from V and 4 bases from J, leaving 11 bases between. The CDR3 spans 13 residues. TCRdb re-called the PCR reads through MiXCR, storing one row per CDR3 protein. The sample lists about 89,000 distinct CDR3 sequences, 15% to 20% occurring once. The rearrangement joins TRBV7-9 to TRBJ1-2; D perhaps matches TRBD1 (5 bases). The material sequenced was naive CD8+ T cells from blood, with Jurkat cell RNA spiked in. The subset: FACS-sorted CD8+CD4-CCR7+CD45RA+ naive T cells. This TCR was recovered from a human donor in good health. Some libraries in this study had Jurkat cell RNA spiked in. CDR3 region: CASSQGTGYGYTF. CDR3 DNA sequence: TGTGCCAGCAGCCAAGGGACGGGCTATGGCTACACCTTC. The full variable domain, rest sourced from reference TRBV7-9 and TRBJ1-2, is DTGVSQNPRHKITKRGQNVTFRCDPISEHNRLYWYRQTLGQGPEFLTYFQNEAQLEKSRLLSDRFSAERPKGSFSTLEIQRTEQGDSAMYLCASSQGTGYGYTFGSGTRLTVV.